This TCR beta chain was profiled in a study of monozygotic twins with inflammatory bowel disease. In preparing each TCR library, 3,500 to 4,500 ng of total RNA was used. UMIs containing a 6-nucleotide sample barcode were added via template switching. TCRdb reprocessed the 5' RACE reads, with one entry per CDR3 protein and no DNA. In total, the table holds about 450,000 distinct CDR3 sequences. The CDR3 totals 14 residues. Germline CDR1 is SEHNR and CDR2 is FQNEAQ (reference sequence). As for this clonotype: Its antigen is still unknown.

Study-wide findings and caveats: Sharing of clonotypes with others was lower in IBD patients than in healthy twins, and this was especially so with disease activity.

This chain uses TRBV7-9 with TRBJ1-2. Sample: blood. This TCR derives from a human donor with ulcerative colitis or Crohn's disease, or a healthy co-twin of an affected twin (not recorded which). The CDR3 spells CASSLGLLENGYTF.